Described below is a single T cell receptor (beta chain) sequence and its context. There is no known antigen for this receptor. Per-base quality was not reported, and no clone a single base away is much larger than it. The V end loses 4 bases and the J end loses 4 bases, and a stretch of 5 bases separates them. The CDR3 covers 13 residues, taking in both the cysteine and the phenylalanine. This entry keeps only the CDR3 DNA: 39 bases, framed from base 1. For CDR1 and CDR2, the germline V gene (reference sequence) lists WNHNN and SYGVQD. The time point label, as the study defines it: proximal margin of the surgical specimen (macroscopically non-inflamed). To be eligible, patients had to be adults with ileal or ileocolonic Crohn's disease and an indication for ileocolonic resection. Before DNA extraction, whole ileal mucosal biopsies were kept frozen at -80 degrees C. A TRizol-based method was used to extract genomic DNA from the frozen whole biopsies, and the DNA was quantified with a NanoDrop 2000 spectrophotometer.

The library was generated by the immunoSEQ multiplex PCR assay. Adaptive Biotechnology amplified CDR3 regions from genomic DNA with a two-step multiplex PCR that controlled for amplification bias. In the first PCR, primers covered every V and J gene segment, and in the second PCR, barcodes and Illumina adapters were added. An Illumina instrument was used to sequence the CDR3 libraries. The study's own analysis went as follows. Analysis combined the vendor-provided pipelines with custom analysis of raw data in R/Bioconductor under R version 3.3.0. Clonality, ranging from 0 to 1, was calculated as the inverse of the normalised Shannon entropy of all productive clones. High-frequency clones were defined as the repertoire share of the top 100 clones, retaining only clones passing a 95% confidence test. Repertoire diversity was measured with the Simpson index, and overlap between samples was measured with the Morisita-Horn index. TCRdb obtained this table from immuneACCESS and retained in-frame rearrangements with V and J assigned. These tables miss some clones; where compared with another copy, unresolved V genes account for less than half of the shortfall, and the remainder is unexplained. V, J and clone size reflect that table, while D and trimming were determined from the DNA. The sample data list thousands of clones, and around 78% of these were observed just once. The top ten clonotypes cover around 29% of the sample.

This entry is derived from a study of T cell repertoires in ileal Crohn's disease (dated by TCRdb to between 2018 and 2021). Concerning the study at large: The median duration of disease was approximately 7.9 years, and at the time of surgery around 35% of patients were active smokers. About 500 nanograms of biopsy DNA per sample were submitted for commercial TCRB immunosequencing. Every patient underwent surgery because of a complication, which was stricturing disease in approximately 60% and penetrating disease in around 40%. The study ran alongside a multicentre cohort designed to identify predictors of early endoscopic recurrence after ileocolonic resection. Biopsies taken from the proximal margin of the surgical specimen made up the MI samples. A prospective multicentre cohort supplied the roughly 59 Crohn's disease patients whose TCR repertoires were analysed. A total of around 150 mucosal samples from some 50 patients were sequenced, collected from several sites on the surgical specimen as well as at postoperative endoscopy. Endoscopic postoperative recurrence was defined by a Rutgeerts score above i0. Roughly half of the patients were given postoperative therapy, with about 19 on anti-TNF agents and about ten on thiopurines. Summary of the overall study and its limitations: Endoscopic recurrence was linked to a higher percentage of high-frequency clones at surgery, and recurrence occurred in every patient whose clonality exceeded 26.8% (18/57). Sorted CD8 T cells carried more high-frequency clones than CD4 T cells, suggesting mucosal expansions were mainly CD8. Only a subgroup of patients, of unstated size, had their mucosal CD4 and CD8 T cells sorted and sequenced. A significantly higher proportion of clonal expansions was observed in active smokers at surgery than in non-smokers (about 25% vs 20%, p=0.02).

The chain uses TRBV10-1 and TRBJ1-6; no D gene call is confident. Sequences were obtained from ileal tissue. The receptor was derived from an adult with Crohn's disease. The DNA reads as follows: TGCGCCAGCAGTGTGGAATATAATTCACCCCTCCACTTT. Translated, it gives CASSVEYNSPLHF.